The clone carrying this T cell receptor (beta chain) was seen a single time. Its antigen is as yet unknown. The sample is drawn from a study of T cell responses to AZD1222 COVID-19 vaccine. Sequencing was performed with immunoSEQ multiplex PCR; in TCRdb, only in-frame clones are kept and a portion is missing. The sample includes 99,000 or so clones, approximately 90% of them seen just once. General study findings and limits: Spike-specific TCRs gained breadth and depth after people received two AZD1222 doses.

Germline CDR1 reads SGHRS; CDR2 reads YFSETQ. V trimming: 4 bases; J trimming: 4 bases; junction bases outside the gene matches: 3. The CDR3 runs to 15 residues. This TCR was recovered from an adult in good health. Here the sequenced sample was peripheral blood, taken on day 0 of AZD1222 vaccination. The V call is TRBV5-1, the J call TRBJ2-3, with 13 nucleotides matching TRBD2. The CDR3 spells CASSAGLAGPDTQYF. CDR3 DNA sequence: TGCGCCAGCAGCGCGGGACTAGCGGGGCCAGATACGCAGTATTTT.